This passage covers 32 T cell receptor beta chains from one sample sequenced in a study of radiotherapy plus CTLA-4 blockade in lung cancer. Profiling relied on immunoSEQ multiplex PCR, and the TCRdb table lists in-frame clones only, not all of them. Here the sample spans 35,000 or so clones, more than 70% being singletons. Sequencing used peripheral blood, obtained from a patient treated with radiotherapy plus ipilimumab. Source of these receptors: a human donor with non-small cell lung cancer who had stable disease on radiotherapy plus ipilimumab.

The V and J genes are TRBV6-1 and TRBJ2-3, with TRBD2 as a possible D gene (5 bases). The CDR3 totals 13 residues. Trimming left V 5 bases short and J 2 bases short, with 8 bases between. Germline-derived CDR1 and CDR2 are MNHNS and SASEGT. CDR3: CASSRGPTDTQYF. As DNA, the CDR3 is TGTGCCAGCAGTCGGGGTCCCACAGATACGCAGTATTTT.

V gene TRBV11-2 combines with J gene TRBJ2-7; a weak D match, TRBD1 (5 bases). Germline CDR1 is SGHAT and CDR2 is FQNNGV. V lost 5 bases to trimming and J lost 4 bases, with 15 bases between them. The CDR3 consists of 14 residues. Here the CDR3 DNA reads TGTGCCAGCAGCCCAATGGTGACAGCATACGAGCAGTACTTC. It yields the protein CASSPMVTAYEQYF.

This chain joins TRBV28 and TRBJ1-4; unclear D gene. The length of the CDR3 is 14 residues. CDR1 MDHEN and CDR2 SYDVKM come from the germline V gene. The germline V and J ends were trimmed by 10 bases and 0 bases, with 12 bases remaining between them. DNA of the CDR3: TGTGCCATCAGACCGGGAACAACTAATGAAAAACTGTTTTTT. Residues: CAIRPGTTNEKLFF.

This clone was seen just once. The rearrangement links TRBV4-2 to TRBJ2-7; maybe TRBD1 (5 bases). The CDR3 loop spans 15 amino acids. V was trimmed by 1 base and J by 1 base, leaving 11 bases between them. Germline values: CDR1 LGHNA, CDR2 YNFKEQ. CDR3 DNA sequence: TGTGCCAGCAGCCAAGCTGAAGGGGAATCCTACGAGCAGTACTTC. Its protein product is CASSQAEGESYEQYF.

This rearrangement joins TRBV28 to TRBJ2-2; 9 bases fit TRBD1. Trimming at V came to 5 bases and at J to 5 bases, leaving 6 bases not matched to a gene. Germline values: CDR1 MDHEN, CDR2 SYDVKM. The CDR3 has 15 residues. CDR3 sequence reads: CASSPGQGWTGELFF. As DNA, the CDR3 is TGTGCCAGCAGTCCGGGACAGGGTTGGACCGGGGAGCTGTTTTTT.

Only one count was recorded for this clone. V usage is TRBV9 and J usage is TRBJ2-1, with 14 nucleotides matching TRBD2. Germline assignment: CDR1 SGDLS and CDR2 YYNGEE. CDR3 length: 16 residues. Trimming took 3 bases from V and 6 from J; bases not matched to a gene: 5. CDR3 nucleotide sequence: TGTGCCAGCAGCGCCACAGGGACTAGCGGGGGCAATGAGCAGTTCTTC. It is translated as CASSATGTSGGNEQFF.

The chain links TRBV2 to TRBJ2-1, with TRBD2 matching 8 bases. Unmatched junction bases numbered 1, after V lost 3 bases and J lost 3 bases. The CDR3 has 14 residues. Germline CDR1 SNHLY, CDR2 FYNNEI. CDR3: CASSDAGGYNEQFF. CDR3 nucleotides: TGTGCCAGCAGTGACGCGGGAGGCTACAATGAGCAGTTCTTC.

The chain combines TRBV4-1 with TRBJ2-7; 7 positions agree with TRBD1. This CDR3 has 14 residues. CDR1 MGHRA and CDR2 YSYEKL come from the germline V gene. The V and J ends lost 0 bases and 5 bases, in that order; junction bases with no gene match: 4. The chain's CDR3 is CASSQDDRANEQYF. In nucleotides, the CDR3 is TGCGCCAGCAGCCAAGACGACAGGGCGAACGAGCAGTACTTC.

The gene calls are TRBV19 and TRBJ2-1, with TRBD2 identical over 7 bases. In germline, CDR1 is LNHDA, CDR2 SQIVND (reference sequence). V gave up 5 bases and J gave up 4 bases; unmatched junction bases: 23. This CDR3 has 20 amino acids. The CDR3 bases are TGTGCCAGTAGTCGGGGGGATCTCGGGGGAGGGGTCTGGGGATACAATGAGCAGTTCTTC. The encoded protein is CASSRGDLGGGVWGYNEQFF.

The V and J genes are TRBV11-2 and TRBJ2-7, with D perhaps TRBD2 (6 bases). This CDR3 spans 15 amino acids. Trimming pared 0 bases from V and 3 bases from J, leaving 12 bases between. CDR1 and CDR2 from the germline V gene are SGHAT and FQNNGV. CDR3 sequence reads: CASSLETGGIYEQYF. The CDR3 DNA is TGTGCCAGCAGCTTAGAAACTGGGGGGATCTACGAGCAGTACTTC.

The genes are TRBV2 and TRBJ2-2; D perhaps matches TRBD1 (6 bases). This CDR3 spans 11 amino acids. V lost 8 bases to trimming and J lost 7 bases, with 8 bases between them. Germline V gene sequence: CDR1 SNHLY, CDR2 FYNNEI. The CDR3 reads CASATGGELFF. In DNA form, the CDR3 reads TGTGCCAGCGCGACAGGCGGGGAGCTGTTTTTT.

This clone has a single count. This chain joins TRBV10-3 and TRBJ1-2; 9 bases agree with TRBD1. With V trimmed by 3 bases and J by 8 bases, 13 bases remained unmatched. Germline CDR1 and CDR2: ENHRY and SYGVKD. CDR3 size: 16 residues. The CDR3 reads CAISDDRGFAVWGYTF. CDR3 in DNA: TGTGCCATCAGTGACGACAGGGGGTTCGCTGTCTGGGGCTACACCTTC.

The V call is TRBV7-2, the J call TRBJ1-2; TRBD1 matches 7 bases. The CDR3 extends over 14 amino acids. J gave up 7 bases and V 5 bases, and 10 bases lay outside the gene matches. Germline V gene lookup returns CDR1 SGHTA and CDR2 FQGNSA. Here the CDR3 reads CASSRPEGAGGYTF. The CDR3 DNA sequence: TGTGCCAGCAGCCGACCCGAGGGGGCGGGTGGCTACACCTTC. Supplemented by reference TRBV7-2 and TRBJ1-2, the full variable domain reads GAGVSQSPSNKVTEKGKDVELRCDPISGHTALYWYRQSLGQGLEFLIYFQGNSAPDKSGLPSDRFSAERTGGSVSTLTIQRTQQEDSAVYLCASSRPEGAGGYTFGSGTRLTVV.

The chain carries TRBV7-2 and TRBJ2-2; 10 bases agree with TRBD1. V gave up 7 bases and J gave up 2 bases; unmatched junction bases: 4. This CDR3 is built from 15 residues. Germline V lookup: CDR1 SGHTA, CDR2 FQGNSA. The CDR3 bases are TGTGCCAGCATCCGGGACAGGGGTAACACCGGGGAGCTGTTTTTT. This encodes CASIRDRGNTGELFF.

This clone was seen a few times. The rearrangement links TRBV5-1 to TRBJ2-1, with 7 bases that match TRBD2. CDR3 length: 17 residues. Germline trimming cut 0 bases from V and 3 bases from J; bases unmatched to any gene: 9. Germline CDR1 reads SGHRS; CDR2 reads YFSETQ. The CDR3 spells CASSLASASGGYNEQFF. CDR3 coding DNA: TGCGCCAGCAGCTTGGCCAGCGCTAGCGGTGGCTACAATGAGCAGTTCTTC.

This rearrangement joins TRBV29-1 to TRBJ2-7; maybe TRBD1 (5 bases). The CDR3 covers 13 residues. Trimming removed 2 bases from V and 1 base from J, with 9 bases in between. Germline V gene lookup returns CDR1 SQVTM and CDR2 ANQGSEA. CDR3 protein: CSVETGNSYEQYF. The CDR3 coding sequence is TGCAGCGTTGAAACAGGTAATTCCTACGAGCAGTACTTC.

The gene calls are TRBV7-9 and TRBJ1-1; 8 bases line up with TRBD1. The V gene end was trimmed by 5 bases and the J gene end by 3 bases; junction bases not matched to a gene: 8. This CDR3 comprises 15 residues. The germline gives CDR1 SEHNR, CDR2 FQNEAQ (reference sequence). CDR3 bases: TGTGCCAGCAGCGCGTATACAGGGGGTGACACTGAAGCTTTCTTT. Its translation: CASSAYTGGDTEAFF.

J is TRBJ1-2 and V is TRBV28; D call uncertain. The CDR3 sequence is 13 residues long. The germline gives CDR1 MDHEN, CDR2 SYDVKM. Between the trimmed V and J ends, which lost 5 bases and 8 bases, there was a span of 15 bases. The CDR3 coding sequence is TGTGCCAGCAGTGTGAGGGTAACGGAGGGCTACACCTTC. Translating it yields CASSVRVTEGYTF.

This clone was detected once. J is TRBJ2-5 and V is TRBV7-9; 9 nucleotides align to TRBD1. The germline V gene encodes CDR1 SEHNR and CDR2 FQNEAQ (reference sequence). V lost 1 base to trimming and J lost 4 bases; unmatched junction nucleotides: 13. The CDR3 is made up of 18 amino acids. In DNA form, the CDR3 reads TGTGCCAGCAGCTTAGGAACAGGGGGCAGTCTACGCGGAGAGACCCAGTACTTC. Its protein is CASSLGTGGSLRGETQYF.

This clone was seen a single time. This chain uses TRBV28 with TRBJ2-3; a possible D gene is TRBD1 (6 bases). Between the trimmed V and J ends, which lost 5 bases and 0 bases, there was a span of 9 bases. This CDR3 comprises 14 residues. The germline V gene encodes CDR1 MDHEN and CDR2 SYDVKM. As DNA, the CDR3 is TGTGCCAGCAGTCTACAGGGTAGCACAGATACGCAGTATTTT. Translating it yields CASSLQGSTDTQYF.

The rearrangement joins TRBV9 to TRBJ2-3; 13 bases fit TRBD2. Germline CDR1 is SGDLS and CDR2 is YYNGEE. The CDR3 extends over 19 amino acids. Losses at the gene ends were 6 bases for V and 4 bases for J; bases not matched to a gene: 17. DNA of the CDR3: TGTGCCAGCACCAAGAGGGGACTGGAACTAGCGGGAGGGCCAGATACGCAGTATTTT. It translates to CASTKRGLELAGGPDTQYF.

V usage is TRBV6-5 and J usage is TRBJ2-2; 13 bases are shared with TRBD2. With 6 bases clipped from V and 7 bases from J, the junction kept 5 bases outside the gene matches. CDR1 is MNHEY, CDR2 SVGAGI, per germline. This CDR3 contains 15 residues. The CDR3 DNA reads TGTGCCAGCAGCCGAACTAGCGGGAGGGTCGGGGAGCTGTTTTTT. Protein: CASSRTSGRVGELFF.

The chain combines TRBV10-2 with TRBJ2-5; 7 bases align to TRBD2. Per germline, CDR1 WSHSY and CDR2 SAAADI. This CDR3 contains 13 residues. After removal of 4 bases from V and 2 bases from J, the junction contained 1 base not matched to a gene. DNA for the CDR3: TGCGCCAGCAGTGGGGGGGGGCAAGAGACCCAGTACTTC. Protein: CASSGGGQETQYF.

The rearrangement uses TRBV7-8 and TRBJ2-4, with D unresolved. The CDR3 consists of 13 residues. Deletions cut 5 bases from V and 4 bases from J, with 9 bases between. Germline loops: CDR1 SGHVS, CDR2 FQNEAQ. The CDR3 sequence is CASSIDEKNIQYF. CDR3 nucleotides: TGTGCCAGCAGCATAGACGAGAAAAACATTCAGTACTTC.

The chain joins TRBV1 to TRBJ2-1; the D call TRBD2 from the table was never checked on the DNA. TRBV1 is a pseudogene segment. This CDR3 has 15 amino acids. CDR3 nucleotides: TGCACCAGCAGCCAAGATCGGGGACTAGATATAGAGCAGTTCTTC. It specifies CTSSQDRGLDIEQFF.

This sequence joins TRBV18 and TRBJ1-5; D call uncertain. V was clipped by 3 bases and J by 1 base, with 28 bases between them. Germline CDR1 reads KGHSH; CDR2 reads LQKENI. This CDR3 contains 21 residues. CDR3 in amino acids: CASSPTSRDIGMVRSNQPQHF. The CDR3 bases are TGTGCCAGCTCACCGACCAGCCGGGATATAGGGATGGTCCGGAGCAATCAGCCCCAGCATTTT.

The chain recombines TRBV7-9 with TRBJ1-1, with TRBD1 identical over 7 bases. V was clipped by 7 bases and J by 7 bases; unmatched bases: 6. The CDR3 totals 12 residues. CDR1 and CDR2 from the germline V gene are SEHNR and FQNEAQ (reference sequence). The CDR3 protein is CASTMNRGEAFF. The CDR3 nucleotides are TGTGCCAGCACCATGAACAGGGGTGAAGCTTTCTTT.

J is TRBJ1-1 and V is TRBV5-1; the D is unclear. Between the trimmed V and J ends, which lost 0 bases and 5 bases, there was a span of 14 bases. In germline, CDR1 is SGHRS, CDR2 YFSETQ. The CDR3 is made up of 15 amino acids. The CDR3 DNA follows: TGCGCCAGCAGCTTGGGTGAAGGAGCGGGAACTGAAGCTTTCTTT. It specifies CASSLGEGAGTEAFF. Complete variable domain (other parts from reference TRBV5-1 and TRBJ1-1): KAGVTQTPRYLIKTRGQQVTLSCSPISGHRSVSWYQQTPGQGLQFLFEYFSETQRNKGNFPGRFSGRQFSNSRSEMNVSTLELGDSALYLCASSLGEGAGTEAFFGQGTRLTVV.

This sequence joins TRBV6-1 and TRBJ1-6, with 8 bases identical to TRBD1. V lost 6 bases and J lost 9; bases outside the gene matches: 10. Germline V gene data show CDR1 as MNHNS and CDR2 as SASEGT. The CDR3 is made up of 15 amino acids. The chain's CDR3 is CASRTDRGRGSPLHF. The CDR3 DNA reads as TGTGCCAGCAGGACTGACAGGGGACGAGGTTCACCCCTCCACTTT.

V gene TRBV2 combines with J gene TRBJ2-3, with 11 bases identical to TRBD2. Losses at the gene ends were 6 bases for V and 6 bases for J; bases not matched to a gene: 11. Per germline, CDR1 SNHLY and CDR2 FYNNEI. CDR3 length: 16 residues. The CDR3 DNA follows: TGTGCCAGCAGCTATACACTAGCGGGAGTCGGGGATACGCAGTATTTT. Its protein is CASSYTLAGVGDTQYF.

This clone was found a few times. The chain's CDR3 is CASSYGQHSYEQYF. The DNA of the CDR3 is TGTGCCAGCAGTTACGGGCAGCATTCCTACGAGCAGTACTTC. The V and J genes are TRBV6-5 and TRBJ2-7, with D uncertain. The CDR3 extends over 14 amino acids. In germline, CDR1 is MNHEY, CDR2 SVGAGI. Between the trimmed V and J ends, which lost 2 bases and 1 base, there was a span of 9 bases.

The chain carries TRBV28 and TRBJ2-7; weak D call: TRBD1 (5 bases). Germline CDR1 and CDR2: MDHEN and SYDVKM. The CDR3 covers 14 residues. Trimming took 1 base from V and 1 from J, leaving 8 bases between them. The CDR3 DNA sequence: TGTGCCAGCAGTTTATCGCAGGGTTCCTACGAGCAGTACTTC. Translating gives CASSLSQGSYEQYF.